The 30 T cell receptor beta chains below were found in one sample sequenced in a study of breast tumors, draining lymph nodes, adjacent tissues. Using its own MiXCR run on the multiplex PCR reads, TCRdb lists one record per CDR3 protein. The repertoire holds more than 80,000 distinct CDR3 sequences, with more than 25% as singletons. The lymph nodes were axillary draining lymph nodes from breast cancer patients. Material: axillary lymph node tissue. The receptors were gathered from a female donor with breast cancer. Some clones in this sample may be carry-over from other donors' samples.

Only a few counts were recorded for this clonotype. This may be a read error, as it is one base from a much larger clone. The rearrangement links TRBV11-2 to TRBJ2-3; no firm D call. This CDR3 contains 17 residues. Germline values: CDR1 SGHAT, CDR2 FQNNGV. Trimming cost V 0 bases and J 0 bases, with 13 bases left between them. The CDR3 loop is CASSLDGWTASTDTQYF. The CDR3 coding sequence is TGTGCCAGCAGCTTAGATGGGTGGACGGCTAGCACAGATACGCAGTATTTT.

This chain uses TRBV13 with TRBJ1-4, with D possibly matching TRBD1 (6 bases). V lost 0 bases and J lost 11, with 13 bases in between. Germline CDR1 reads PRHDT; CDR2 reads FYEKMQ (reference sequence). CDR3 length equals 14 residues. CDR3 in DNA: TGTGCCAGCAGCTTAGGGGACACGGGGGCTAAACTGTTTTTT. Its protein is CASSLGDTGAKLFF.

Ten or more counts support this clonotype. The V gene is TRBV6-5, the J gene TRBJ2-1; no firm D call. Germline V CDR1 and CDR2: MNHEY, SVGAGI. Trimming took off 2 bases at V and 2 bases at J, with 10 bases between the two ends. The CDR3 is 15 amino acids. DNA of the CDR3: TGTGCCAGCAGTTACGTAGGTAGTACCTACAATGAGCAGTTCTTC. This gives the protein CASSYVGSTYNEQFF.

The table lists this clonotype with many counts. This chain connects TRBV3-1 to TRBJ1-2, with D uncertain. The ends were cut back, 1 base at V and 8 bases at J, with 5 bases in the middle. Germline assignment: CDR1 LGHDT and CDR2 YNNKEL (reference sequence). The CDR3 totals 11 residues. CDR3 in amino acids: CASSQVGGYTF. As DNA, the CDR3 is TGTGCCAGCAGCCAAGTGGGGGGCTACACCTTC. Looking up the rest from reference TRBV3-1 and TRBJ1-2 gives the full variable domain: DTAVSQTPKYLVTQMGNDKSIKCEQNLGHDTMYWYKQDSKKFLKIMFSYNNKELIINETVPNRFSPKSPDKAHLNLHINSLELGDSAVYFCASSQVGGYTFGSGTRLTVV.

In this sample, this clonotype turned up many times. This chain links TRBV4-1 with TRBJ1-5; D not resolved. V was trimmed by 6 bases and J by 4 bases, leaving 13 bases between them. Germline-derived CDR1 and CDR2 are MGHRA and YSYEKL. CDR3 length equals 14 residues. CDR3 amino acids: CASRSDLGNQPQHF. In nucleotides, the CDR3 is TGCGCCAGCAGATCGGACCTGGGGAATCAGCCCCAGCATTTT.

Judged by abundance, this clonotype is medium-sized. The CDR3: CASSLSLADTGELFF. Written as DNA, the CDR3 is TGCGCCAGCAGCTTGAGTCTAGCGGACACCGGGGAGCTGTTTTTT. The chain couples TRBV5-1 to TRBJ2-2; 7 bases fit TRBD2. The CDR3 has 15 amino acids. Germline CDR1 is SGHRS and CDR2 is YFSETQ. V was pared by 1 base and J by 3 bases, with 3 bases of the junction left unmatched.

In its sample, this clonotype was seen many times. The chain recombines TRBV6-5 with TRBJ2-7; 9 bases fit TRBD1. Germline CDR1 and CDR2: MNHEY and SVGAGI. The V segment lost 5 bases and the J segment 2 bases; nucleotides outside the gene matches: 13. The CDR3 contains 17 residues. This CDR3 is CASSPFAPGTGTYEQYF. In DNA form, the CDR3 reads TGTGCCAGCAGTCCCTTTGCCCCCGGGACAGGGACCTACGAGCAGTACTTC.

This clonotype has a count of ten or more. This chain connects TRBV25-1 to TRBJ2-5; D is possibly TRBD1 or TRBD2 (6 bases each). Per the germline V gene, CDR1 is MGHDK and CDR2 is SYGVNS. The CDR3 consists of 14 residues. V lost 0 bases and J 4 bases, leaving 9 bases between the germline ends. The CDR3 loop reads CASSEYEGGETQYF. The CDR3 DNA follows: TGTGCCAGCAGTGAATATGAGGGGGGAGAGACCCAGTACTTC. Using reference TRBV25-1 and TRBJ2-5 for the parts outside the CDR3, the full variable domain is EADIYQTPRYLVIGTGKKITLECSQTMGHDKMYWYQQDPGMELHLIHYSYGVNSTEKGDLSSESTVSRIRTEHFPLTLESARPSHTSQYLCASSEYEGGETQYFGPGTRLLVL.

Of note for this clonotype: This clone may be a read error of a much larger clone one base away. For the CDR3, the DNA is TGTGCCAGCAGTGCTTCCGGGACTAGTCCCTGCGAGCAGTGCTTC. This codes for CASSASGTSPCEQCF. This chain joins TRBV12-3 or TRBV12-4 and TRBJ2-7, with 8 bases that match TRBD2. This CDR3 spans 15 amino acids.

This clonotype was counted ten times or more. CDR3 in DNA: TGTGCCAGCAGTGACGGCAGGCTTGGCTATGGCTACACCTTC. Residues: CASSDGRLGYGYTF. The chain is built from TRBV2 and TRBJ1-2; D call uncertain. V lost 3 bases and J 4 bases, leaving 12 bases between the germline ends. Germline V gene sequence: CDR1 SNHLY, CDR2 FYNNEI. The CDR3 has 14 residues.

There are many counts of this clonotype. This chain links TRBV5-1 with TRBJ1-2, with 8 nucleotides matching TRBD1. The CDR3 has 13 amino acids. After removal of 4 bases from V and 4 bases from J, the junction contained 3 bases not matched to a gene. Germline V CDR1 and CDR2: SGHRS, YFSETQ. For the CDR3, the DNA is TGCGCCAGCAGCGGGGGGACAGGCTATGGCTACACCTTC. It codes for CASSGGTGYGYTF.

With regard to this clonotype: Given a much more abundant clone one base away, this may be a read error. The V gene is TRBV7-8, the J gene TRBJ2-1; D call uncertain. CDR3 length equals 15 residues. Per germline, CDR1 SGHVS and CDR2 FQNEAQ. The CDR3 DNA reads as TGTGCCAGCAGCCCAAAAGCGTCCCGGTGGGGTGAGCAGCTCTTC. Its protein product is CASSPKASRWGEQLF.

Many counts were recorded for this clonotype. The J gene is TRBJ1-1, the V gene TRBV5-1; 10 bases line up with TRBD1. Germline CDR1 and CDR2: SGHRS and YFSETQ. V was pared by 3 bases and J by 2 bases, with 1 base of the junction left unmatched. This CDR3 contains 14 residues. CDR3 DNA: TGCGCCAGCAGCTGGACAGGGGGAAACACTGAAGCTTTCTTT. Its protein is CASSWTGGNTEAFF.

Remarks on this clonotype: This may be a read error, as it is one base from a much larger clone. The rearrangement links TRBV11-2 to TRBJ2-3, with D possibly matching TRBD2 (6 bases). The CDR3 extends over 16 amino acids. Germline CDR1 reads SGHAT; CDR2 reads FQNNGV. V gave up 6 bases and J gave up 6 bases, with 22 bases separating them. The CDR3 region is CASSSRGEALGDTQYF. For the CDR3, the DNA is TGTGCCAGCAGTTCCCGAGGGGAGGCCCTCGGGGATACGCAGTATTTT.

This clonotype came up many times. The chain uses TRBV6-5 and TRBJ1-6; 10 bases are shared with TRBD1. Germline values: CDR1 MNHEY, CDR2 SVGAGI. The CDR3 is 14 amino acids. Trimming at V came to 5 bases and at J to 8 bases, leaving 3 bases not matched to a gene. CDR3 sequence (DNA): TGTGCCAGCAGTCCGGGGACAGGGGATTCACCCCTCCACTTT. Its translation: CASSPGTGDSPLHF.

This clonotype was observed at least ten times. The V call is TRBV27, the J call TRBJ2-7; D possibly corresponds to TRBD2 (6 bases). The CDR3 runs to 12 residues. CDR1 is MNHEY and CDR2 is SMNVEV in the germline V gene (reference sequence). V gave up 8 bases and J gave up 9 bases, with 17 bases separating them. CDR3 coding DNA: TGTGCCAGCTGGCGGGGTACCGAGCGGCAGTACTTC. It encodes CASWRGTERQYF.

This chain uses TRBV25-1 with TRBJ2-1; TRBD2 aligns across 10 bases. This CDR3 region has 15 residues. Unmatched junction bases numbered 8, after V lost 7 bases and J lost 5 bases. The germline V gene encodes CDR1 MGHDK and CDR2 SYGVNS. CDR3 in amino acids: CASKSTSGADNEQFF. The DNA of the CDR3 is TGTGCCAGCAAGTCAACTAGCGGGGCGGACAATGAGCAGTTCTTC.

Ten or more counts support this clonotype. The chain combines TRBV20-1 with TRBJ1-5; the D gene is possibly TRBD1 (5 bases). Germline CDR1 reads DFQATT; CDR2 reads SNEGSKA (reference sequence). This CDR3 is built from 13 residues. The V end lost 4 bases, the J end lost 6 bases, and 13 bases lay between the germline ends. As DNA, the CDR3 is TGCAGTGCTAAGTCGGGGGTAGGTCAGCCCCAGCATTTT. Residues: CSAKSGVGQPQHF.

This clonotype occurred many times. V gene TRBV7-9 combines with J gene TRBJ2-1, with a tentative D call TRBD2 (5 bases). V lost 2 bases and J 4 bases, leaving 9 bases between the germline ends. CDR1 is SEHNR, CDR2 FQNEAQ, per germline (reference sequence). The CDR3 runs 14 residues. The CDR3 DNA reads TGTGCCAGCAGCTTAAATAGCGTATACAATGAGCAGTTCTTC. This gives the protein CASSLNSVYNEQFF. The full variable domain, its missing parts supplied by reference TRBV7-9 and TRBJ2-1, is DTGVSQNPRHKITKRGQNVTFRCDPISEHNRLYWYRQTLGQGPEFLTYFQNEAQLEKSRLLSDRFSAERPKGSFSTLEIQRTEQGDSAMYLCASSLNSVYNEQFFGPGTRLTVL.

This clonotype was recorded many times. J is TRBJ2-1 and V is TRBV7-9, with D possibly being TRBD2 (7 bases). V was cut by 5 bases and J by 9 bases, with 17 bases left in between. CDR1 is SEHNR and CDR2 is FQNEAQ in the germline V gene (reference sequence). This CDR3 has 14 residues. The CDR3 DNA follows: TGTGCCAGCAGCCGAAGGGGGGGGGGATTTGAGCAGTTCTTC. Translation: CASSRRGGGFEQFF.

Turning to this clonotype: A much larger clone differs by one base, so this may be a read error. The conserved phenylalanine or tryptophan normally closing the CDR3 is absent here, so this likely arose from a read error. This chain joins TRBV7-3 and TRBJ1-1; 10 bases fit TRBD1. The ends lost 1 base at V and 5 bases at J; junction bases unmatched: 7. CDR1 SGHTA and CDR2 FQGTGA come from the germline V gene. This CDR3 spans 16 amino acids. CDR3 amino acids: CASSLRGQGERTEAFL. The CDR3 coding sequence is TGTGCCAGCAGCTTAAGAGGACAGGGGGAAAGGACTGAAGCTTTCCTT.

In this sample, this clonotype turned up many times. A read error may be the cause here, since a much bigger clone is one base away. J is TRBJ2-7 and V is TRBV5-5, with TRBD2 as a possible D gene (5 bases). The V gene's germline CDR1 is SGHKS and CDR2 YYEKEE (reference sequence). Trimming removed 0 bases at V and 0 bases at J, with 16 bases between. The CDR3 has 17 residues. The CDR3 sequence: CASSLGGSGDSSYEQYF. DNA of the CDR3: TGTGCCAGCAGCTTGGGAGGTTCCGGGGATAGCTCCTACGAGCAGTACTTC.

Of note for this clonotype: No conserved phenylalanine or tryptophan is present at the end of the CDR3, so a read error is the likely explanation. The limits of the CDR3 on the DNA are not certain, so only TCRdb's listed CDR3 is given. The genes are TRBV5-1 and TRBJ2-1; TRBD1 was called by the table and not checked on the DNA. The CDR3 region is 12 residues in length, termini included. Germline lookup yields CDR1 SGHRS and CDR2 YFSETQ. CDR3 in amino acids: CASSLGTNEQFL.

This clonotype was detected ten times or more. The rearrangement joins TRBV2 to TRBJ2-5; 7 bases match TRBD1. The V and J ends lost 7 bases and 1 base, in that order; junction bases with no gene match: 3. Per germline, CDR1 SNHLY and CDR2 FYNNEI. The CDR3 is 13 residues long. The CDR3 sequence: CASKRDSQETQYF. CDR3 sequence (DNA): TGTGCCAGCAAACGGGACAGCCAAGAGACCCAGTACTTC.

At least ten counts were recorded for this clonotype. This chain uses TRBV9 with TRBJ2-1, with 7 bases aligning to TRBD2. The J segment lost 8 bases and the V segment lost 0 bases, leaving 11 bases of the junction unmatched. Germline-derived CDR1 and CDR2 are SGDLS and YYNGEE. The CDR3 spans 16 residues. For the CDR3, the DNA is TGTGCCAGCAGCGTAGGGGGGGGGGGACTTAGGGATGAGCAGTTCTTC. Protein: CASSVGGGGLRDEQFF. The full variable domain, rest sourced from reference TRBV9 and TRBJ2-1, is DSGVTQTPKHLITATGQRVTLRCSPRSGDLSVYWYQQSLDQGLQFLIQYYNGEERAKGNILERFSAQQFPDLHSELNLSSLELGDSALYFCASSVGGGGLRDEQFFGPGTRLTVL.

Points on this clonotype: A much larger clonotype is one base distant, so this may be a read error. V is TRBV3-1 and J is TRBJ2-3, with 10 bases lining up with TRBD2. The CDR3 contains 18 residues. Germline V lookup: CDR1 LGHDT, CDR2 YNNKEL (reference sequence). The CDR3 here is CACSQASGGGLRTDTQYF. CDR3 DNA sequence: TGTGCCTGCAGCCAAGCCAGCGGGGGGGGTTTAAGGACAGATACGCAGTATTTT.

This clonotype was seen many times. The chain is built from TRBV18 and TRBJ1-2, with 7 bases matching TRBD1. J lost 7 bases, V lost 6 bases, and 14 bases had no gene match. The CDR3 extends over 15 amino acids. Germline V gene data show CDR1 as KGHSH and CDR2 as LQKENI. CDR3 loop: CASSRAPDRVRGYTF. In DNA, the CDR3 is TGTGCCAGCTCGAGGGCACCTGACAGGGTCCGTGGCTACACCTTC.

This clonotype showed up just once. This rearrangement joins TRBV19 to TRBJ2-3; 7 nucleotides line up with TRBD2. The germline V gene has CDR1 LNHDA and CDR2 SQIVND (reference sequence). This CDR3 comprises 15 residues. Germline trimming cut 7 bases from V and 2 bases from J; bases unmatched to any gene: 9. The DNA of the CDR3 is TGTGCCAGTATCAGCAGCGGGGCCTCCACAGATACGCAGTATTTT. It encodes CASISSGASTDTQYF.

This clonotype appeared a single time. CDR3 nucleotide sequence: TGTGCCAGCAGCCCAGAGTATGGAGCAGTATACGAGCAGTACTTC. This gives the protein CASSPEYGAVYEQYF. V gene TRBV11-2 combines with J gene TRBJ2-7, with D hard to call. V was trimmed by 5 bases and J by 4 bases, leaving 18 bases between them. CDR3 size: 15 residues. Germline CDR1 and CDR2: SGHAT and FQNNGV.

The V call is TRBV24-1, the J call TRBJ1-5; TRBD1 might be the D (6 bases). V shed 9 bases and J shed 6 bases, with 20 bases lying between them. Germline loops: CDR1 KGHDR, CDR2 SFDVKD. The CDR3 spans 15 residues. The CDR3 DNA sequence: TGTGCCACCGTGGCCCCCGGGGGGCGAAGTCAGCCCCAGCATTTT. This sequence encodes CATVAPGGRSQPQHF.